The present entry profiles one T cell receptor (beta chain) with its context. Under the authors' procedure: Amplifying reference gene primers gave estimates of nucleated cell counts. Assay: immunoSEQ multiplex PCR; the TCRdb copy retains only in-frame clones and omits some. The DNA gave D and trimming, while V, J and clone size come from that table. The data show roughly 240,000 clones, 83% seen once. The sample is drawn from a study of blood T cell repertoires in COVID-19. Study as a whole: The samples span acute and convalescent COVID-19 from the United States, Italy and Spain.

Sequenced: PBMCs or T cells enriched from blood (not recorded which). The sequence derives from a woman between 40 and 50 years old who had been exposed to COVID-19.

CDR3 coding DNA: TGCGCCAGCAGCTTAGTCAGAAATGAGCAGTTCTTC. Translated, it gives CASSLVRNEQFF. The rearrangement links TRBV5-1 to TRBJ2-1; D gene unclear. The ends were cut back, 2 bases at V and 7 bases at J, with 7 bases in the middle. Looked up from germline, CDR1 is SGHRS and CDR2 is YFSETQ. This CDR3 contains 12 residues.